This TCR beta chain was identified in a study of Graves' ophthalmopathy and Graves' hyperthyroidism. Study-wide context: Peripheral blood was gathered at first diagnosis, ahead of any treatment whatsoever.

Notes on this clonotype: Just one base apart from a much larger clone, this may be a read error.

TCR beta CDR3 amplification used RNA transcripts. HTBI primers primed a first-round RT-PCR, and a second-round multiplex PCR followed. TCRdb reanalysed the multiplex PCR reads using MiXCR and keeps one entry per CDR3 protein. The sample records roughly 700,000 distinct CDR3 sequences, roughly two fifths being singletons. J gave up 2 bases and V 2 bases, and 4 bases lay outside the gene matches. The CDR3 covers 17 residues. From germline, CDR1 is LNHNV and CDR2 YYDKDF (reference sequence). The sequence came from an adult man with Graves' ophthalmopathy. V gene TRBV15 combines with J gene TRBJ2-5; 14 positions match TRBD2. The sequencing input was peripheral blood. The CDR3 loop reads CATSRHRTSGGQETQYF. For the CDR3, the DNA is TGTGCCACCAGCAGACATCGGACTAGCGGGGGGCAAGAGACCCAGTACTTC.